This T cell receptor (beta chain) was identified during a study of CD8+ T cells in alopecia areata. In the study overall: Those treated were given oral tofacitinib at 5 to 10 mg twice daily.

This sample's treatment: oral pan-JAK inhibitor, 5-10 mg twice daily. Samples from alopecia areata patients were lesional scalp punch biopsies and peripheral blood. A note on this clone: Its antigen is still unknown.

RNA was extracted and reverse transcribed into cDNA as the sequencing template. Libraries were prepared by immunoSEQ multiplex PCR; TCRdb keeps only in-frame clonotypes and omits some of them. This sample yields 150,000 to 200,000 clones, of which 60% to 70% are seen a single time; approximately 3.3% belongs to the top ten. V was trimmed by 6 bases and J by 1 base, leaving 9 bases between them. The germline gives CDR1 SGHAT, CDR2 FQNNGV. CDR3 length: 13 residues. The study's findings and limits: Normal skin's resident alphabeta T cells are also sequenced in scalp samples. Lesional scalp, notably in alopecia totalis/universalis, had clonality above that of normal scalp.

The specimen comprised CD4+ T cells sorted from blood, sampled at week 4, from a patient treated with tofacitinib. This chain joins TRBV11-2 and TRBJ2-5; D unclear. This TCR was recovered from a human donor with alopecia areata. The CDR3 protein is CASRSPSQETQYF. CDR3 bases: TGTGCCAGCAGAAGCCCGAGCCAAGAGACCCAGTACTTC.